This T cell receptor beta chain was observed in a study of T cell responses to AZD1222 COVID-19 vaccine. Findings and limits, study-wide: Spike-spanning, vaccine-associated CD4 TCRs were dominant at 160-218 and 743-854.

Trimming shortened V by 1 base and J by 4 bases, and 6 bases separated the two germline ends. This CDR3 comprises 13 residues. Germline CDR1 reads LGHDT; CDR2 reads YNNKEL (reference sequence). As concerns this clone: Its antigen is currently unknown.

Profiled with immunoSEQ multiplex PCR; TCRdb holds only in-frame clones, not every one. This sample has approximately 110,000 clones, with roughly 86% found just once. The sample in question was peripheral blood, obtained on day 0 of MenACWY control vaccination. The origin of this receptor is an adult in good health. The chain is built from TRBV3-1 (or the pseudogene TRBV3-2) and TRBJ2-3, with D unresolved. CDR3: CASSQAGPDTQYF. The CDR3 DNA is TGTGCCAGCAGCCAAGCAGGCCCAGATACGCAGTATTTT.